This T cell receptor (beta chain) was sequenced for a study of cytomegalovirus exposure and HLA in healthy donors. This clone is a singleton in its sample. The target antigen is unknown. The PCR contained 60 Vbeta and 13 Jbeta primers. Profiled with immunoSEQ multiplex PCR; TCRdb holds only in-frame clones, not every one. Of approximately 32,000 clones in the sample, roughly four fifths were seen once. CDR1 and CDR2 (germline): SGDLS, YYNGEE. V trimming: 2 bases; J trimming: 2 bases; junction bases outside the gene matches: 4. The CDR3 has 14 residues. The study, taken as a whole, reports: A later analysis found that most CMV-associated TCR beta chains appeared HLA-restricted. The listing of roughly 160 TCR beta chains classed them as cytomegalovirus-associated. Later analysis identified a missense DCLRE1C variant that was linked to TCR beta V- and J-gene trimming. As immune exposure information, only CMV serostatus was available.

V and J are TRBV9 and TRBJ2-7, with TRBD1 matching over 7 bases. The sequencing input was PBMCs. The receptor's source is a woman between 25 and 40 years old in good health and CMV-seropositive. For the CDR3, the DNA is TGTGCCAGCAGCGTCCGGGACAGAGCCTACGAGCAGTACTTC. This translates into CASSVRDRAYEQYF.